The T cell receptor (beta chain) described here comes from a study of PD-L1 blockade in urothelial cancer. The templates were synthetic TCR analogs, and they were spiked into each PCR. Produced via immunoSEQ multiplex PCR; TCRdb's table is partial and in-frame only. The table has some 71,000 clones, about 89% seen once. Patients were diagnosed with urothelial carcinoma, either locally advanced or metastatic. Pretreatment and on-treatment samples were taken, numbering 1 to 8 per patient. The receptor comes from a man aged 60 to 75 with urothelial cancer. This specimen was PBMCs, taken around atezolizumab (anti-PD-L1) treatment.

CDR3 coding DNA: TGCGCCAGCAGCCAAGAGCACCGGGTGGGTGAAGCTTTCTTT. Amino acids: CASSQEHRVGEAFF. V is TRBV4-3 and J is TRBJ1-1, with unresolved D. Looked up from germline, CDR1 is LGHNA and CDR2 is YSLEER. V shed 0 bases and J shed 7 bases, with 12 bases lying between them. The CDR3 is 14 residues long.